The T cell receptor beta chain described here comes from a study of technical replicates of blood from a few donors. The CDR3 consists of 16 residues. The V end was cut by 2 bases, the J end by 2 bases, with 13 bases between. The germline gives CDR1 MGHRA, CDR2 YSYEKL. This clone was picked up a small number of times. Here immunoSEQ multiplex PCR was the method, and the copy in TCRdb shows in-frame clones only, minus some. Here the sample spans more than 70,000 clones, around 93% being singletons. The receptor was isolated from a human donor in good health. The J gene is TRBJ1-5, the V gene TRBV4-1; D is uncertain. Sequencing input: T cells isolated from PBMCs. CDR3 protein: CASSQINMVGNQPQHF. The CDR3 coding sequence is TGCGCCAGCAGCCAAATAAACATGGTGGGCAATCAGCCCCAGCATTTT.